The 18 T cell receptor beta chains in this list originate from one sample, sequenced in a study of blood T cell repertoires in COVID-19. Method: immunoSEQ multiplex PCR; TCRdb's copy keeps in-frame clones and lacks some. The sample includes some 210,000 clones, about nine tenths of them seen just once. The sequenced sample was peripheral blood. The receptor set was obtained from a man aged 60 to 75 who had recovered from COVID-19.

The chain links TRBV29-1 to TRBJ1-1, with TRBD1 identical over 10 bases. Germline V gene data show CDR1 as SQVTM and CDR2 as ANQGSEA. The CDR3 loop spans 17 amino acids. The ends lost 3 bases at V and 4 bases at J; junction bases unmatched: 14. The DNA of the CDR3 is TGCAGCGTTGAGAAAACCGGACAGGGGGTAAGGGGCACTGAAGCTTTCTTT. This codes for CSVEKTGQGVRGTEAFF.

V is TRBV7-3 and J is TRBJ1-2; 8 bases agree with TRBD1. The germline V gene has CDR1 SGHTA and CDR2 FQGTGA. This CDR3 contains 14 residues. V shed 5 bases, J shed 4 bases, and the junction held 6 bases outside the gene matches. CDR3 amino acids: CASSLGQGGYGYTF. The CDR3 DNA reads as TGTGCCAGCAGCCTCGGACAGGGCGGCTATGGCTACACCTTC. The full variable domain, rest sourced from reference TRBV7-3 and TRBJ1-2, is GAGVSQTPSNKVTEKGKYVELRCDPISGHTALYWYRQSLGQGPEFLIYFQGTGAADDSGLPNDRFFAVRPEGSVSTLKIQRTERGDSAVYLCASSLGQGGYGYTFGSGTRLTVV.

V usage is TRBV9 and J usage is TRBJ1-2; maybe TRBD1 (5 bases). Germline CDR1 and CDR2: SGDLS and YYNGEE. V was shortened by 4 bases and J by 8 bases, with 18 bases between the two germline ends. The CDR3 totals 14 residues. The CDR3 loop reads CASSSDRLYGGYTF. CDR3 coding DNA: TGTGCCAGCAGCAGCGACAGACTCTATGGAGGCTACACCTTC.

The chain combines TRBV6-5 with TRBJ2-7; 8 bases line up with TRBD1. From germline, CDR1 is MNHEY and CDR2 SVGAGI. This CDR3 is 15 amino acids long. V was clipped by 7 bases and J by 1 base; unmatched bases: 9. The CDR3 DNA is TGTGCCAGCACTCGAGGACAGGGATCTTCCTACGAGCAGTACTTC. This codes for CASTRGQGSSYEQYF.

The chain couples TRBV28 to TRBJ2-4, with 8 bases aligning to TRBD1. The CDR3 runs 16 residues. With V trimmed by 3 bases and J by 2 bases, 6 bases remained unmatched. Germline-derived CDR1 and CDR2 are MDHEN and SYDVKM. CDR3 sequence reads: CASSFQGAWSKNIQYF. The CDR3 DNA reads as TGTGCCAGCAGTTTCCAGGGGGCATGGTCCAAAAACATTCAGTACTTC.

This rearrangement joins TRBV6-6 to TRBJ1-5, with D possibly matching TRBD1 (5 bases). CDR1 is MNHNY, CDR2 SVGAGI, per germline (reference sequence). Deletions cut 2 bases from V and 5 bases from J, with 10 bases between. CDR3 length equals 14 residues. CDR3 nucleotides: TGTGCCAGCAGTTACACCCCGGGGGATCAGCCCCAGCATTTT. This codes for CASSYTPGDQPQHF.

This clone was detected a few times. The chain employs TRBV11-2 and TRBJ1-1, with 7 nucleotides matching TRBD1. This CDR3 has 13 amino acids. V lost 4 bases, J lost 10 bases, and 9 bases stayed unmatched. Germline values: CDR1 SGHAT, CDR2 FQNNGV. The CDR3 nucleotides are TGTGCCAGCAGCTGGGGTAGGGGGCAACGAGCTTTCTTT. Translation gives CASSWGRGQRAFF.

The chain recombines TRBV5-4 with TRBJ1-2; 7 bases are shared with TRBD1. V lost 1 base to trimming and J lost 0 bases; unmatched junction nucleotides: 3. The CDR3 has 15 residues. In germline, CDR1 is SGHNT, CDR2 YYREEE (reference sequence). CDR3 coding DNA: TGTGCCAGCAGCTTGTACGACAGGGCTAACTATGGCTACACCTTC. Translation: CASSLYDRANYGYTF.

This rearrangement joins TRBV24-1 to TRBJ2-2; 8 bases map to TRBD1. The CDR3 runs 16 residues. CDR1 is KGHDR, CDR2 SFDVKD, per germline. V lost 3 bases, J lost 1 base, and 3 bases stayed unmatched. DNA of the CDR3: TGTGCCACCAGTGATCCCGGGACAGGGAACACCGGGGAGCTGTTTTTT. This sequence encodes CATSDPGTGNTGELFF.

This rearrangement joins TRBV3-1 (or the pseudogene TRBV3-2) to TRBJ2-1, with 7 bases fitting TRBD2. CDR1 is LGHDT, CDR2 YNNKEL, per germline (reference sequence). CDR3 size: 18 residues. The V gene end was trimmed by 4 bases and the J gene end by 0 bases; junction bases not matched to a gene: 12. The CDR3 region has the DNA TGTGCCAGCAGCCGTGCCCCGAAGGTAGCGGGCTCCTACAATGAGCAGTTCTTC. Encoded protein: CASSRAPKVAGSYNEQFF.

CDR3 nucleotide sequence: TGTGCCAGCAGCCCGACCGGGGAGGGCCGTGGGAATGAGCAGTTCTTC. It encodes CASSPTGEGRGNEQFF. The chain joins TRBV7-3 to TRBJ2-1; 7 bases agree with TRBD2. CDR3 size: 16 residues. V dropped 5 bases and J dropped 7; count of bases not matched to a gene: 14. Germline V gives CDR1 SGHTA, CDR2 FQGTGA.

J is TRBJ1-2 and V is TRBV7-9; tentatively, D is TRBD1 (6 bases). The CDR3 has 15 residues. Germline V CDR1 and CDR2: SEHNR, FQNEAQ (reference sequence). Trimming pared 1 base from V and 3 bases from J, leaving 12 bases between. This chain's CDR3 is CASSLVAQGDYGYTF. CDR3 DNA: TGTGCCAGCAGCTTAGTCGCACAGGGAGACTATGGCTACACCTTC.

The chain combines TRBV19 with TRBJ1-5, with a weak D call TRBD1 (6 bases). This CDR3 contains 15 residues. Germline CDR1 and CDR2: LNHDA and SQIVND (reference sequence). Trimming stripped 4 bases from V and 2 bases from J, with 12 bases between. In nucleotides, the CDR3 is TGTGCCAGTAGTACTTACAGGGAAGGCAATCAGCCCCAGCATTTT. This gives the protein CASSTYREGNQPQHF.

The chain uses TRBV7-9 and TRBJ1-6; D might be TRBD1 (5 bases). Germline V gene lookup returns CDR1 SEHNR and CDR2 FQNEAQ (reference sequence). The V end lost 0 bases, the J end lost 9 bases, and 9 bases lay between the germline ends. The CDR3 has 14 residues. The CDR3: CASSLAEGLSPLHF. The CDR3 nucleotides read TGTGCCAGCAGCTTAGCAGAGGGACTTTCACCCCTCCACTTT.

This clone was seen at least ten times. The chain links TRBV4-1 to TRBJ2-3, with 11 bases matching TRBD2. The CDR3 extends over 15 amino acids. J lost 6 bases, V lost 1 base, and 3 bases had no gene match. The germline V gene encodes CDR1 MGHRA and CDR2 YSYEKL. The CDR3 loop is CASSQGSGGADTQYF. CDR3 nucleotides: TGCGCCAGCAGCCAAGGTAGCGGGGGGGCGGATACGCAGTATTTT.

The rearrangement uses TRBV5-1 and TRBJ1-1; 7 bases line up with TRBD1. This CDR3 is 14 amino acids long. Looked up from germline, CDR1 is SGHRS and CDR2 is YFSETQ. Trimming took 4 bases from V and 1 from J; bases not matched to a gene: 4. CDR3: CASSRGQTNTEAFF. As DNA, the CDR3 is TGCGCCAGCAGCCGGGGACAGACGAACACTGAAGCTTTCTTT.

The chain is built from TRBV7-2 and TRBJ1-2; TRBD1 might be the D (6 bases). The germline V gene encodes CDR1 SGHTA and CDR2 FQGNSA. The V end lost 5 bases, the J end lost 2 bases, and 21 bases lay between the germline ends. There are 17 residues in the CDR3. CDR3 coding DNA: TGTGCCAGCAGCCAGGCCCCCGGACAGCTGAAAAACTATGGCTACACCTTC. Translating gives CASSQAPGQLKNYGYTF.

V usage is TRBV27 and J usage is TRBJ2-3, with no clear D. Germline V lookup: CDR1 MNHEY, CDR2 SMNVEV (reference sequence). The germline V and J ends were trimmed by 5 bases and 2 bases, with 11 bases remaining between them. The CDR3 loop spans 14 amino acids. The CDR3 reads CASSPLTLTDTQYF. The CDR3 DNA sequence: TGTGCCAGCAGTCCCCTGACACTCACAGATACGCAGTATTTT.